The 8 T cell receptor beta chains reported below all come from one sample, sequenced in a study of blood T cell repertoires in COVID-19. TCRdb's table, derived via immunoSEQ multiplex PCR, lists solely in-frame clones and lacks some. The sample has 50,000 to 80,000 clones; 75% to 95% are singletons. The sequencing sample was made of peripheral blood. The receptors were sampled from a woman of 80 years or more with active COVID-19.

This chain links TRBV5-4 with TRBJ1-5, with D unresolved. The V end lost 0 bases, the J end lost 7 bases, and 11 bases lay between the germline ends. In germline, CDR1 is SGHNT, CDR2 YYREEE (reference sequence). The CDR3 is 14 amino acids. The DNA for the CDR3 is TGTGCCAGCAGCTTGGCCCCCCCCCGGCAGCCCCAGCATTTT. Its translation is CASSLAPPRQPQHF.

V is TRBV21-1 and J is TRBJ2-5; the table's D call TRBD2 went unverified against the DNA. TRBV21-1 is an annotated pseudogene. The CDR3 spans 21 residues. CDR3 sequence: CASSRGDPAGGPVDMQETQYF. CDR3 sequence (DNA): TGTGCCAGCAGCAGGGGAGATCCGGCGGGAGGGCCGGTGGATATGCAGGAGACCCAGTACTTC.

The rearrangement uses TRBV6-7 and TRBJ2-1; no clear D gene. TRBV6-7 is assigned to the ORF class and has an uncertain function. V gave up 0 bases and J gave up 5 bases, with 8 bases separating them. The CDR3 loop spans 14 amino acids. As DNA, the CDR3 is TGTGCCAGCAGTTACTCCGGCACAGACAATGAGCAGTTCTTC. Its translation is CASSYSGTDNEQFF.

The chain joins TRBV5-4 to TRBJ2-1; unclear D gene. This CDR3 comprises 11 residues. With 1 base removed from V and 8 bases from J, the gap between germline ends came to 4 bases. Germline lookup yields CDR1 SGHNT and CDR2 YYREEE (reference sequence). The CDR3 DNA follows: TGTGCCAGCAGCTTGACGGATGAGCAGTTCTTC. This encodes CASSLTDEQFF.

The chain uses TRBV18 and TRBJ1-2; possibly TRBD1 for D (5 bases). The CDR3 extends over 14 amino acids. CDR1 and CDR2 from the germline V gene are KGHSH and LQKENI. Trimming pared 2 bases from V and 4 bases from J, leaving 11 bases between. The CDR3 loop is CASSPGVTGYGYTF. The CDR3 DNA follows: TGTGCCAGCTCACCAGGGGTTACAGGCTATGGCTACACCTTC.

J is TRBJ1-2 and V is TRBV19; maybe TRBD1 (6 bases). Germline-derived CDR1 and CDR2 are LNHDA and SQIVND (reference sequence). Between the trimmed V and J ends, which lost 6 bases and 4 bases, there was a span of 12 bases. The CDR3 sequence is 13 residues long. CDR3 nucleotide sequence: TGTGCCAGTAGCCCCGGACAGAGCTATGGCTACACCTTC. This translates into CASSPGQSYGYTF.

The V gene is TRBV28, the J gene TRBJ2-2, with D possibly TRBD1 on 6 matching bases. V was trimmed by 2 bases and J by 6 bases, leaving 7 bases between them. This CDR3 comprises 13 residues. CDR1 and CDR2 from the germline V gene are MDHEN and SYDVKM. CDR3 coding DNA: TGTGCCAGCAGTTTAGAGGGGGCCGGGGAGCTGTTTTTT. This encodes CASSLEGAGELFF.

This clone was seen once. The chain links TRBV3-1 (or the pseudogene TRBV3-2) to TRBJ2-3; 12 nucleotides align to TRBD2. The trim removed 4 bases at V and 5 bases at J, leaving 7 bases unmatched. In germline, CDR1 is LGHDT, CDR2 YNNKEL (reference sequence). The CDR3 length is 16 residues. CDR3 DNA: TGTGCCAGCAGCCTCTGGACTAGCGGGACGTTAGATACGCAGTATTTT. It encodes CASSLWTSGTLDTQYF.